Presented here are 3 T cell receptor beta chains from one specimen sequenced in a study of blood T cell repertoires in COVID-19. Libraries were prepared by immunoSEQ multiplex PCR; TCRdb keeps only in-frame clonotypes and omits some of them. The sample lists some 190,000 clones; under 85% were seen once. The material sequenced was peripheral blood. Every receptor here comes from a woman at least 80 years old with COVID-19, enrolled during active disease.

The chain couples TRBV5-1 to TRBJ1-4; 7 bases align to TRBD1. The germline gives CDR1 SGHRS, CDR2 YFSETQ. The CDR3 covers 14 residues. Trimming removed 4 bases from V and 7 bases from J; junction bases left unmatched: 7. The CDR3 loop reads CASSTGERGEKLFF. For the CDR3, the DNA is TGCGCCAGCAGCACAGGGGAGAGGGGTGAAAAACTGTTTTTT.

On this clone itself: This specimen includes other DNA sequences encoding the same CDR3. The chain links TRBV7-9 to TRBJ1-4, with D unresolved. From germline, CDR1 is SEHNR and CDR2 FQNEAQ (reference sequence). V dropped 8 bases and J dropped 6 bases, with 25 bases sitting between them. CDR3 length: 17 residues. The CDR3 DNA reads as TGTGCCAGCGCTAGAGCAAGGTTGGGTCCCCTAGATGAAAAACTGTTTTTT. Its protein product is CASARARLGPLDEKLFF.

This chain connects TRBV11-2 to TRBJ2-1; TRBD1 matches at 9 bases. V shed 5 bases, J shed 8 bases, and the junction held 13 bases outside the gene matches. Germline V CDR1 and CDR2: SGHAT, FQNNGV. This CDR3 is 16 amino acids long. CDR3 amino acids: CASSIIKAGQGHEQFF. CDR3 in DNA: TGTGCCAGCAGCATTATAAAGGCGGGACAGGGTCATGAGCAGTTCTTC. Supplemented by reference TRBV11-2 and TRBJ2-1, the full variable domain reads EAGVAQSPRYKIIEKRQSVAFWCNPISGHATLYWYQQILGQGPKLLIQFQNNGVVDDSQLPKDRFSAERLKGVDSTLKIQPAKLEDSAVYLCASSIIKAGQGHEQFFGPGTRLTVL.